One T cell receptor beta chain is described in this entry. Its specificity is unknown. One junction end disagrees with the germline gene, perhaps due to a read error. This sample is drawn from a study of Graves' ophthalmopathy and Graves' hyperthyroidism. Looked up from germline, CDR1 is MGHDK and CDR2 is SYGVNS. The CDR3 length is 15 residues. General observations from the study: Ophthalmopathy was separated from stable hyperthyroidism by a 13-signature model with over 85% sensitivity and over 70% specificity.

RNA transcripts were the template, and TCR beta CDR3 regions were amplified from them. Second-round multiplex PCR came after first-round RT-PCR with HTBI primers. In TCRdb, the multiplex PCR reads were re-called with MiXCR into one record per CDR3 protein. The table has some 750,000 distinct CDR3 sequences, roughly 40% seen once; the top ten hold 44%. The V call is TRBV25-1, the J call TRBJ2-7; 9 bases are shared with TRBD1. Sequenced sample: peripheral blood. This receptor was obtained from an adult man with Graves' ophthalmopathy. For the CDR3, the DNA is TGTGCCAGCAGCGAAGGGCTAGCGAACTCGGGACAGGGTACATTC. This sequence encodes CASSEGLANSGQGTF.